This entry features one T cell receptor (beta chain) sequence. Its cognate antigen is unknown. This record belongs to a study of CXCR3-negative and CXCR3-positive naive CD8 T cells. Whole-study findings and limits: Greater hydrophobicity was found in TRB CDR3s of CXCR3-positive naive cells than of CXCR3-negative naive cells. Within a donor, both naive subsets shared TRBV-TRBJ usage, unlike memory cells. CD5 surface expression was similar among naive subsets, and TCR strength was estimated by inference from TRB CDR3 properties.

UMI labels and 5' RACE were used to prepare the TRB cDNA libraries. TCRdb derives one entry per CDR3 protein from the 5' RACE reads, leaving out DNA. This sample's clone table lists about 130,000 distinct CDR3 sequences. CDR1 is GTSNPN and CDR2 is SVGIG in the germline V gene (reference sequence). The CDR3 length is 14 residues. The rearrangement joins TRBV30 to TRBJ2-7. Sequenced sample: naive CXCR3- CD8+ T cells from blood. Subset noted: CD45RO-CCR7+CD27+CD95- naive CD8+ T cells lacking CXCR3 (TNR3-). The receptor's source is a human donor in good health. Some clones in this sample may be carry-over from other donors' samples. CDR3 amino acids: CAWSSMTGPYEQYF.